The T cell receptor (beta chain) described here comes from a study of Graves' ophthalmopathy and Graves' hyperthyroidism. About the study: Peripheral blood sampling occurred at initial diagnosis, before any treatment.

Beta-chain TCR CDR3 regions were amplified from RNA transcripts. An opening RT-PCR round employed HTBI primers and preceded a second-round multiplex PCR. Each CDR3 protein is one row after TCRdb ran MiXCR on the multiplex PCR reads. This sample has roughly 610,000 distinct CDR3 sequences, with over 20% found just once. Eligible hyperthyroidism cases comprised new diagnoses of under 2 months' duration in individuals aged 18 to 65. Pregnancy or lactation, uncontrolled infections and other autoimmune diseases were grounds for excluding patients. Overall study findings and caveats: Detected in blood as well were most expanded thyroid clonotypes with frequency above 0.001.

This clonotype appeared many times. Its matching antigen is unknown. J was trimmed by 1 base and V by 7 bases; bases with no gene match: 5. This CDR3 contains 14 residues. Per the germline V gene, CDR1 is ENHRY and CDR2 is SYGVKD. The gene calls are TRBV10-3 and TRBJ1-1; 8 bases line up with TRBD1. Sequenced material: peripheral blood. This receptor was taken from a woman under 30 with stable Graves' hyperthyroidism. Some clones in this sample may be carry-over from other donors' samples. CDR3 nucleotide sequence: TGTGCCATCACCCGAGACAGGGGGAACACTGAAGCTTTCTTT. This gives the protein CAITRDRGNTEAFF.